This T cell receptor beta chain was retrieved from a study of cytomegalovirus exposure and HLA in healthy donors. Study observations and caveats: Researchers catalogued approximately 160 TCR beta chains as cytomegalovirus-associated. Analysis was carried out at a later point, and it linked a missense DCLRE1C variant to TCR beta V- and J-gene trimming. There were several of the most significant clusters that appeared linked to common viral pathogens in a later analysis.

The PCR contained 60 Vbeta and 13 Jbeta primers. TCRdb's table, derived via immunoSEQ multiplex PCR, lists solely in-frame clones and lacks some. The data show over 100,000 clones, roughly 66% seen once. CDR3 size: 14 residues. The germline V and J ends were trimmed by 5 bases and 7 bases, with 16 bases remaining between them. CDR1 and CDR2 from the germline V gene are SGHRS and YFSETQ. Concerning this clone itself: Its antigen is still unknown.

The chain carries TRBV5-1 and TRBJ2-1; D might be TRBD2 (5 bases). The receptor was isolated from a woman in her 30s in good health and CMV-seronegative. Sequenced material: PBMCs. CDR3 residues: CASSIVGNDNEQFF. DNA for the CDR3: TGCGCCAGCAGTATCGTCGGGAACGATAATGAGCAGTTCTTC.